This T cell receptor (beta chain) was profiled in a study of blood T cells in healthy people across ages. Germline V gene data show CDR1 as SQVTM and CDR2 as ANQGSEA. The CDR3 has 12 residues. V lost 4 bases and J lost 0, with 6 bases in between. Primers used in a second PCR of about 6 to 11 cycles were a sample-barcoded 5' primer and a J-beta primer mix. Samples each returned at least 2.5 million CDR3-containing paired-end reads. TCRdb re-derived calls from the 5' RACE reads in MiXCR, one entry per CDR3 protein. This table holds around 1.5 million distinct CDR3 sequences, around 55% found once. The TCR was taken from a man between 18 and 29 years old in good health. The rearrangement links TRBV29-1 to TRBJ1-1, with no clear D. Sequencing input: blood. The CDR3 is CSVAKMNTEAFF. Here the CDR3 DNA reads TGCAGCGTTGCAAAAATGAACACTGAAGCTTTCTTT.